This T cell receptor (beta chain) stems from a study of cytomegalovirus exposure and HLA in healthy donors. Findings and limits, study-wide: HLA alleles were associated with fewer than 20,000 TCR beta sequences in a later analysis at 0.05 false discovery rate. In vitro experiments confirmed that three CMV-associated chains were specific for CMV antigens. A prior analysis recorded that most TCR beta V segments were productive about 90% or about 30% of the time. Later analysis identified a missense DCLRE1C variant that was linked to TCR beta V- and J-gene trimming.

On this clone itself: Its antigen is not identified.

Germline CDR1 is SGDLS and CDR2 is YYNGEE. CDR3 length: 16 residues. V shed 1 base and J 4 bases; nucleotides not matched to a gene: 7. PCR used 60 Vbeta primers and 13 Jbeta primers. The assay was immunoSEQ multiplex PCR, and TCRdb's table has in-frame clones only and misses some. The sample consists of fewer than 200,000 clones, approximately 80% of them appearing once. The chain employs TRBV9 and TRBJ2-1, with 8 bases that match TRBD2. The receptor was derived from a man aged 25 to 40 in good health and CMV-seronegative. The sequenced sample consisted of PBMCs. CDR3: CASSVTEGGGYNEQFF. The CDR3 DNA sequence: TGTGCCAGCAGCGTAACCGAGGGCGGGGGGTACAATGAGCAGTTCTTC.